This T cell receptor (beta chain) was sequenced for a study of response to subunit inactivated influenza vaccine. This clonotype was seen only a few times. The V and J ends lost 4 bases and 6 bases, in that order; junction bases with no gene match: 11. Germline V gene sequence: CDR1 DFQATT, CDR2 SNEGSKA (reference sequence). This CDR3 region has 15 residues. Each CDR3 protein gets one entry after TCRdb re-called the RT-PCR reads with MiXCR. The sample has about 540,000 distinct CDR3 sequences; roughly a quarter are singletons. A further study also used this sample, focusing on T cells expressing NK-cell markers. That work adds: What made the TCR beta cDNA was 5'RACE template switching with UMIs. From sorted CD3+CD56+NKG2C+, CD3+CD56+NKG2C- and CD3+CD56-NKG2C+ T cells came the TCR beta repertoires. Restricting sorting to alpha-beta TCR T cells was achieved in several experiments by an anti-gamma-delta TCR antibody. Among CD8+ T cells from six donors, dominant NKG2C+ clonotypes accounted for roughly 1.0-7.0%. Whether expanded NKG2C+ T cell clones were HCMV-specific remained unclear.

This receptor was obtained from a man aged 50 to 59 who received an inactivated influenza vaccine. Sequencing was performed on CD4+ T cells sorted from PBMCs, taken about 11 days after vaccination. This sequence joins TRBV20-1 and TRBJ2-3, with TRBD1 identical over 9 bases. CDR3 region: CSANTFGTGTDTQYF. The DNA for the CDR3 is TGCAGTGCTAATACCTTTGGGACAGGGACTGATACGCAGTATTTT.